This T cell receptor (beta chain) originates from a study of shared clonotypes between healthy human individuals. Study information: CD4 naive cells filled three plates per donor, CD4 memory three, CD8 naive two and CD8 memory one.

TCRdb keeps only in-frame clones here, not all; method: immunoSEQ multiplex PCR. The table records 2 million to 2.5 million clones, 90% to 95% of them present only once. Notes on the study in general: Memory subsets generally showed lower estimated richness than naive subsets. Naive CD4 clonotypes were shared across a handful of donors at approximately 5.3%.

As concerns this clone: Antigen: not known.

The CDR3 has 10 amino acids. In germline, CDR1 is MNHNY, CDR2 SVGAGI (reference sequence). Trimming stripped 9 bases from V and 7 bases from J, with 10 bases between. The authors divided CD4+ cells into CD45RA+ naive and CD45RA-negative memory subsets. This TCR was sampled from a man aged 18 to 35 in good health. Some clones in this sample may be carry-over from other donors' samples. The source material was naive CD4+ T cells from PBMCs. Subset specified: CD45RA+ positively selected. The chain is built from TRBV6-6 and TRBJ2-7; TRBD2 might be the D (6 bases). CDR3 DNA: TGTGCCAGTTCCGGGAGTGAGCAGTACTTC. This translates into CASSGSEQYF.